The clone carrying this T cell receptor (beta chain) occurred many times. Its target is unknown. Measured with immunoSEQ multiplex PCR; TCRdb has only the in-frame clones, and not every one. The sample has 35,000 to 40,000 clones, none seen only once. This sample is part of a study of T cells after posttransplantation cyclophosphamide. Broader study findings: TRB overlap between skin or GI tissue T cells and blood was limited. Donor-recipient repertoire similarity was low at 1-2 months, rising over year one. After PTCy, TRB diversity resembled that of CNI/methotrexate controls.

Per germline, CDR1 MNHNY and CDR2 SVGAGI (reference sequence). V lost 4 bases, J lost 1 base, and 6 bases lay in between. The CDR3 sequence is 13 residues long. The specimen was PBMCs. This clonotype originated in a man between 50 and 59 years old in good health, CMV-negative, and a related stem cell transplant donor. This chain uses TRBV6-6 with TRBJ2-3, with D possibly TRBD2 on 5 matching bases. The CDR3 nucleotides read TGTGCCAGCAGTTTTAGCGGCACAGATACGCAGTATTTT. Amino acid sequence: CASSFSGTDTQYF.